Below, 9 T cell receptor beta chains from the same sample are listed, as sequenced in a study of beta chain features in type 1 diabetes. Sequenced material consisted of expressed TCRB transcripts (all of the isolated RNA was reverse transcribed). Sequencing used immunoSEQ multiplex PCR; TCRdb keeps in-frame clones, though not all of them. The sample carries roughly 330,000 clones, around 10% recorded once. Sequencing was done on a sample of naive CD4+ T cells from blood. The source is a woman aged 30 to 39 in good health.

The rearrangement joins TRBV19 to TRBJ2-5; 8 bases align to TRBD1. CDR1 and CDR2 from the germline V gene are LNHDA and SQIVND (reference sequence). CDR3 size: 14 residues. Losses at the gene ends were 2 bases for V and 5 bases for J; bases not matched to a gene: 4. The CDR3 is CASSITGGLETQYF. In DNA form, the CDR3 reads TGTGCCAGTAGTATAACAGGGGGGTTGGAGACCCAGTACTTC.

The table lists this clone with a few counts. The chain uses TRBV30 and TRBJ2-2; D may be TRBD1 (5 bases). Germline values: CDR1 GTSNPN, CDR2 SVGIG (reference sequence). V shed 1 base and J shed 6 bases, with 9 bases lying between them. The CDR3 is made up of 13 amino acids. The CDR3 loop is CAWSAGPSGELFF. CDR3 nucleotide sequence: TGTGCCTGGAGTGCAGGGCCGTCCGGGGAGCTGTTTTTT.

This CDR3 is CASSLGQPGETQYF. The CDR3 DNA is TGTGCCAGCAGCTTAGGGCAGCCCGGGGAGACCCAGTACTTC. The chain couples TRBV7-8 to TRBJ2-5; the D is unclear. The CDR3 contains 14 residues. V lost 1 base to trimming and J lost 5 bases, with 11 bases between them. Germline assignment: CDR1 SGHVS and CDR2 FQNEAQ.

The chain links TRBV28 to TRBJ2-7, with 9 bases matching TRBD1. The germline gives CDR1 MDHEN, CDR2 SYDVKM. The CDR3 covers 15 residues. V lost 5 bases and J lost 3; bases outside the gene matches: 8. The CDR3 region is CASSTVGTGSYEQYF. CDR3 coding DNA: TGTGCCAGCAGTACAGTCGGGACAGGGAGCTACGAGCAGTACTTC.

The chain joins TRBV27 to TRBJ2-5; D might be TRBD2 (5 bases). Trimming stripped 2 bases from V and 5 bases from J, with 9 bases between. CDR1 is MNHEY and CDR2 is SMNVEV in the germline V gene (reference sequence). The CDR3 runs 13 residues. CDR3 sequence (DNA): TGTGCCAGCAGTTTAGCCCGGAGGGAGACCCAGTACTTC. Protein product: CASSLARRETQYF.

The chain links TRBV30 to TRBJ1-2; D gene uncertain. This CDR3 region has 11 residues. Germline loops: CDR1 GTSNPN, CDR2 SVGIG (reference sequence). V was trimmed by 5 bases and J by 4 bases, leaving 8 bases between them. This CDR3 is CAWGRSYGYTF. CDR3 nucleotides: TGTGCCTGGGGCAGGTCCTATGGCTACACCTTC.

This chain joins TRBV5-1 and TRBJ2-5; the D gene is possibly TRBD1 (6 bases). The CDR3 is 14 amino acids. Trimming took 5 bases from V and 3 from J, leaving 14 bases between them. Germline values: CDR1 SGHRS, CDR2 YFSETQ. The CDR3, as DNA: TGCGCCAGCAGAGGGCCGCAGGGGAAAGAGACCCAGTACTTC. Translated: CASRGPQGKETQYF.

The CDR3 coding sequence is TGTGCCAGCAGTAAGCGGACCACAGATACGCAGTATTTT. Translation: CASSKRTTDTQYF. The chain links TRBV27 to TRBJ2-3, with a possible D match to TRBD2 (5 bases). The V end lost 5 bases, the J end lost 2 bases, and 8 bases lay between the germline ends. The germline V gene encodes CDR1 MNHEY and CDR2 SMNVEV (reference sequence). The CDR3 has 13 residues.

This clone was seen only a few times. The chain couples TRBV4-1 to TRBJ2-3; the match to TRBD2 covers 7 bases. This CDR3 is 16 amino acids long. CDR1 is MGHRA, CDR2 YSYEKL, per germline. J was trimmed by 4 bases and V by 1 base; bases with no gene match: 8. The CDR3 DNA reads TGCGCCAGCAGCCAAGCGGCGGGAGTGGGCGCAGATACGCAGTATTTT. This codes for CASSQAAGVGADTQYF.